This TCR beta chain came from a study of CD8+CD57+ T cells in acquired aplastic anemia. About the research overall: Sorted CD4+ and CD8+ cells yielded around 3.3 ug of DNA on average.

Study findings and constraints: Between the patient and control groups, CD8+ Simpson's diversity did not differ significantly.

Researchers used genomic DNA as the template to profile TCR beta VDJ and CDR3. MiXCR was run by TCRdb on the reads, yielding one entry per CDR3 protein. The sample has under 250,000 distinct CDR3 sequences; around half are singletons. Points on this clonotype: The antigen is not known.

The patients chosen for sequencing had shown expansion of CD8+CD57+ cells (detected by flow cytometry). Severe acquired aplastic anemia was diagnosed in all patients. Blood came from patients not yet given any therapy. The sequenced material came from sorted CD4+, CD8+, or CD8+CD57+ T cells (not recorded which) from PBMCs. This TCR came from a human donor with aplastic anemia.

CDR3 sequence (DNA): TGCAGTGCTTCCCGACAGGGGGACTATGGCTACACCTTC. It is translated as CSASRQGDYGYTF. The rearrangement links TRBV20-1 to TRBJ1-2, with 9 bases that match TRBD1. The CDR3 loop spans 13 amino acids. The trim removed 5 bases at V and 3 bases at J, leaving 4 bases unmatched. Per the germline V gene, CDR1 is DFQATT and CDR2 is SNEGSKA (reference sequence).